These 10 T cell receptor beta chains share one sample of origin, sequenced in a study of blood T cell repertoires in COVID-19. Clones were sequenced by immunoSEQ multiplex PCR, and TCRdb holds only the in-frame ones, with some missing. The sample has about 120,000 clones, 85% to 90% seen once; the top ten hold about a tenth. The sample consisted of peripheral blood. The receptor set was obtained from a man older than 75 with acute or convalescent COVID-19.

The CDR3 region has the DNA TGTGCCAGCAGCTTTTCGACAGGGAGGCATGAGCAGTTCTTC. Translated: CASSFSTGRHEQFF. The rearrangement links TRBV11-3 to TRBJ2-1; D perhaps matches TRBD1 (7 bases). Trimming left V 3 bases short and J 8 bases short, with 14 bases between. Germline V gives CDR1 SGHNT, CDR2 YENEEA. The CDR3 loop spans 14 amino acids.

This clone came up a few times. J is TRBJ2-3 and V is TRBV9, with TRBD2 matching 9 bases. The CDR3 totals 16 residues. Trimming removed 4 bases from V and 5 bases from J; junction bases left unmatched: 11. Germline loops: CDR1 SGDLS, CDR2 YYNGEE. CDR3 in amino acids: CASSSPGGGGQDTQYF. The CDR3 coding sequence is TGTGCCAGCAGCTCTCCCGGCGGGGGGGGCCAAGATACGCAGTATTTT.

The V gene is TRBV5-1, the J gene TRBJ1-5, with D possibly TRBD1 on 5 matching bases. This CDR3 region has 14 residues. Germline V lookup: CDR1 SGHRS, CDR2 YFSETQ. Trimming took off 0 bases at V and 7 bases at J, with 11 bases between the two ends. CDR3 nucleotides: TGCGCCAGCAGCTTGGATCCAGGGAGGCAGCCCCAGCATTTT. Translating it yields CASSLDPGRQPQHF.

The V call is TRBV3-1 (or the pseudogene TRBV3-2), the J call TRBJ2-1, with 9 bases matching TRBD2. The CDR3 is 15 residues long. CDR1 is LGHDT, CDR2 YNNKEL, per germline (reference sequence). The V gene end was trimmed by 2 bases and the J gene end by 5 bases; junction bases not matched to a gene: 4. CDR3 DNA sequence: TGTGCCAGCAGCCAACGGACTAGCGCGAACAATGAGCAGTTCTTC. It is translated as CASSQRTSANNEQFF.

The chain combines TRBV29-1 with TRBJ2-5; unclear D gene. The V end was cut by 8 bases, the J end by 1 base, with 8 bases between. This CDR3 spans 11 amino acids. Germline V gene data show CDR1 as SQVTM and CDR2 as ANQGSEA. CDR3 bases: TGCAGCCTGACTTTCCAAGAGACCCAGTACTTC. Protein product: CSLTFQETQYF. Full variable domain (rest looked up from reference TRBV29-1 and TRBJ2-5): SAVISQKPSRDICQRGTSLTIQCQVDSQVTMMFWYRQQPGQSLTLIATANQGSEATYESGFVIDKFPISRPNLTFSTLTVSNMSPEDSSIYLCSLTFQETQYFGPGTRLLVL.

This clone was detected once. This sequence joins TRBV2 and TRBJ1-1; D perhaps matches TRBD1 (5 bases). Germline-derived CDR1 and CDR2 are SNHLY and FYNNEI. Trimming pared 4 bases from V and 2 bases from J, leaving 11 bases between. This CDR3 spans 14 amino acids. Here the CDR3 reads CASSVRGENTEAFF. The CDR3 DNA follows: TGTGCCAGCAGTGTAAGGGGTGAAAACACTGAAGCTTTCTTT. Supplemented by reference TRBV2 and TRBJ1-1, the full variable domain reads EPEVTQTPSHQVTQMGQEVILRCVPISNHLYFYWYRQILGQKVEFLVSFYNNEISEKSEIFDDQFSVERPDGSNFTLKIRSTKLEDSAMYFCASSVRGENTEAFFGQGTRLTVV.

This clone was recorded only once. The chain uses TRBV6-6 and TRBJ2-1; 11 bases align to TRBD2. Unmatched junction bases numbered 4, after V lost 7 bases and J lost 2 bases. The CDR3 loop spans 15 amino acids. Germline CDR1 MNHNY, CDR2 SVGAGI (reference sequence). CDR3 in amino acids: CASTLSGGAYNEQFF. CDR3 DNA: TGTGCCAGCACTCTTAGCGGGGGGGCCTACAATGAGCAGTTCTTC.

The chain recombines TRBV30 with TRBJ2-3, with 12 bases identical to TRBD2. Germline V gene data show CDR1 as GTSNPN and CDR2 as SVGIG (reference sequence). The V and J ends lost 0 bases and 3 bases, in that order; junction bases with no gene match: 4. The CDR3 is made up of 16 amino acids. The chain's CDR3 is CAWSVQGLAGTDTQYF. CDR3 sequence (DNA): TGTGCCTGGAGTGTCCAGGGACTAGCGGGTACAGATACGCAGTATTTT.

V gene TRBV15 combines with J gene TRBJ2-7; D may be TRBD2 (5 bases). Germline V gives CDR1 LNHNV, CDR2 YYDKDF (reference sequence). The ends were cut back, 0 bases at V and 3 bases at J, with 9 bases in the middle. The CDR3 consists of 14 residues. This CDR3 is CATSRETEDYEQYF. The CDR3 nucleotides read TGTGCCACCAGCAGAGAGACGGAGGACTACGAGCAGTACTTC. Full variable domain (rest looked up from reference TRBV15 and TRBJ2-7): DAMVIQNPRYQVTQFGKPVTLSCSQTLNHNVMYWYQQKSSQAPKLLFHYYDKDFNNEADTPDNFQSRRPNTSFCFLDIRSPGLGDTAMYLCATSRETEDYEQYFGPGTRLTVT.

The rearrangement links TRBV5-4 to TRBJ2-3, with D tentatively TRBD1 (6 bases). The CDR3 consists of 14 residues. V lost 7 bases and J 4 bases, leaving 16 bases between the germline ends. Germline CDR1 is SGHNT and CDR2 is YYREEE (reference sequence). As DNA, the CDR3 is TGTGCCAGCTTCCTGCAGGGGATAGCAGATACGCAGTATTTT. It codes for CASFLQGIADTQYF.